The count of the clone carrying this T cell receptor beta chain is one. What it recognizes is unknown. The entry originates in a study of cytomegalovirus exposure and HLA in healthy donors. Study-level findings and limits: The authors listed 150 or so TCR beta chains as cytomegalovirus-associated. Most TCRs appeared rarely, but some public TCRs recurred in many donors. Within the 120 or so validation repertoires, first-cohort TCR clusters tended to co-occur, according to a later analysis.

Method: immunoSEQ multiplex PCR; TCRdb's copy keeps in-frame clones and lacks some. This table has approximately 130,000 clones, more than 75% appearing once. The sample taken for sequencing was PBMCs. The clonotype comes from a young woman in good health and CMV-seronegative.

The CDR3 region has the DNA TGTGCCAGCAGCCATCTCATCAGGGGACGGGGAATTTCCTATAATTCACCCCTCCACTTT. This gives the protein CASSHLIRGRGISYNSPLHF. This chain links TRBV11-3 with TRBJ1-6; possibly TRBD1 for D (6 bases). Trimming cost V 5 bases and J 1 base, with 24 bases left between them. The CDR3 runs to 20 residues. The V gene's germline CDR1 is SGHNT and CDR2 YENEEA.